This T cell receptor (beta chain) derives from a study of T-cell reconstitution after alpha-beta-depleted transplantation in children. Study-wide points: Newly produced T cells mostly accounted for T-cell counts and diversity one year post-transplant.

This clonotype came up many times. Its antigen is not known. Unique molecular identifiers tagged the TCRbeta library. TCRdb reprocessed the PCR reads with MiXCR, giving one entry per CDR3 protein. The sample carries about 240,000 distinct CDR3 sequences, roughly 24% recorded once. This receptor was taken from a girl under 10 years old with Fanconi anemia, due to receive a stem cell transplant. The sequenced sample was PBMCs, obtained before TCRalphabeta/CD19-depleted stem cell transplant.

The CDR3 nucleotides read TGCAGCGTTGACCCTAGCGGGAGTCTGGCGGATGAGCAGTTCTTC. Encoded protein: CSVDPSGSLADEQFF. V usage is TRBV29-1 and J usage is TRBJ2-1, with TRBD2 identical over 10 bases. This CDR3 region has 15 residues. The V segment lost 3 bases and the J segment 8 bases; nucleotides outside the gene matches: 10. Germline V gene sequence: CDR1 SQVTM, CDR2 ANQGSEA.